The sequence of this TCR beta chain was determined in a study of OX40 agonist ivuxolimab in advanced cancers. For the study at large: Males comprised around 78% of the group, whose mean age was approximately 60 years (range 23 to 79). Notes on the study in general: Among the nonresponders, some also had low normalized T-cell clonal expansion.

With respect to this clone: No antigen is known for it.

The data were produced by immunoSEQ multiplex PCR, yet TCRdb's version contains in-frame clones alone and is incomplete. The sample contains over 60,000 clones, roughly nine tenths of which appear only once. This CDR3 has 16 amino acids. V was pared by 3 bases and J by 5 bases, with 8 bases of the junction left unmatched. The germline V gene has CDR1 KGHSH and CDR2 LQKENI. The TCR was taken from an adult with an advanced solid tumor such as melanoma, head and neck, liver or kidney cancer. The chain couples TRBV18 to TRBJ2-2; 8 nucleotides line up with TRBD2. The material sequenced was CD4+ or CD8+ T cells sorted from blood, taken in a trial of the OX40 agonist ivuxolimab. The CDR3 sequence is CASSPPSGSVTGELFF. The CDR3 bases are TGTGCCAGCTCACCCCCAAGCGGGAGTGTTACCGGGGAGCTGTTTTTT.